Shown below are 8 T cell receptor beta chains from a single sample sequenced in a study of T-cell reconstitution after alpha-beta-depleted transplantation in children (dated by TCRdb to 2016 to 2017). The treatment or condition label, read with the paper, signifies: allogeneic hematopoietic cell transplantation with graft depleted of TCRalphabeta T cells and CD19 B cells. Library prep was done by PCR. This sample was sequenced with an Illumina HiSeq 2500. TCR libraries were prepared with molecular barcoding, using unique molecular identifiers to normalize TCRbeta repertoire quantification. Clones were called with MiXCR by TCRdb after fastp trimmed the public reads at Q25, and only in-frame beta chains were retained. When rows share a CDR3 protein, they turn into one entry using the most common DNA and genes. The sample table records more than 100,000 distinct CDR3 sequences; under 25% of these occur just once. Together, the top ten hold roughly 10% of the sample.

The sample here was PBMCs, mostly from graft donor cells, taken 180 days after TCRalphabeta/CD19-depleted stem cell transplant. These receptors all come from a male patient aged 2 to 10 who had a stem cell transplant for chronic granulomatous disease, so the T cells may come from the graft donor.

The sample holds many counts of this clonotype. The chain has TRBV3-1 and TRBJ2-1; TRBD2 aligns across 7 bases. CDR1 and CDR2 (germline): LGHDT, YNNKEL (reference sequence). This CDR3 is built from 16 residues. V was pared by 1 base and J by 4 bases, with 7 bases of the junction left unmatched. The chain's CDR3 is CASSQGALARYNEQFF. CDR3 bases: TGTGCCAGCAGCCAAGGTGCACTAGCGAGGTACAATGAGCAGTTCTTC.

J is TRBJ1-5 and V is TRBV12-3 or TRBV12-4; D is possibly TRBD1 (5 bases). This CDR3 comprises 15 residues. Trimming left V 3 bases short and J 5 bases short, with 14 bases between. Here the CDR3 DNA reads TGTGCCAGCAGTTTTATAGGGGCTGTAGATCAGCCCCAGCATTTT. Translating gives CASSFIGAVDQPQHF.

This clonotype was counted ten times or more. The chain joins TRBV20-1 to TRBJ2-3, with unresolved D. The CDR3 runs 14 residues. CDR1 and CDR2 (germline): DFQATT, SNEGSKA (reference sequence). V was shortened by 6 bases and J by 1 base, with 14 bases between the two germline ends. In DNA, the CDR3 is TGCAGTGCCCCGGAGCGAGCAGGCACAGATACGCAGTATTTT. It specifies CSAPERAGTDTQYF.

Many counts were recorded for this clonotype. The gene calls are TRBV5-1 and TRBJ2-1; D is possibly TRBD2 (6 bases). The CDR3 has 14 residues. Germline V gives CDR1 SGHRS, CDR2 YFSETQ. Trimming cost V 4 bases and J 7 bases, with 15 bases left between them. In DNA, the CDR3 is TGCGCCAGCAGCCCCGGGAGCCCTTTAAATGAGCAGTTCTTC. This encodes CASSPGSPLNEQFF.

The V gene is TRBV4-3, the J gene TRBJ1-2; 8 positions match TRBD1. Germline assignment: CDR1 LGHNA and CDR2 YSLEER. After removal of 3 bases from V and 0 bases from J, the junction contained 12 bases not matched to a gene. This CDR3 comprises 18 residues. CDR3: CASSQNPRQGTTNYGYTF. CDR3 sequence (DNA): TGCGCCAGCAGCCAGAACCCTCGACAGGGGACAACTAACTATGGCTACACCTTC.

This clonotype is classed as medium-sized (0.01 to 0.1%). This rearrangement joins TRBV12-3 or TRBV12-4 to TRBJ2-7; D uncertain. This CDR3 comprises 14 residues. Trimming stripped 4 bases from V and 2 bases from J, with 12 bases between. CDR3 sequence: CASSSPDKTYEQYF. The CDR3 nucleotides are TGTGCCAGCAGTTCCCCCGACAAAACCTACGAGCAGTACTTC.

This CDR3 is CSADIGGTGELFF. CDR3 bases: TGCAGCGCCGACATAGGGGGCACCGGGGAGCTGTTTTTT. V and J are TRBV29-1 and TRBJ2-2; maybe TRBD1 (6 bases). The germline V gene encodes CDR1 SQVTM and CDR2 ANQGSEA. Trimming took 7 bases from V and 4 from J, leaving 13 bases between them. CDR3 length: 13 residues.

The V and J genes are TRBV20-1 and TRBJ2-3, with 10 bases aligning to TRBD2. This CDR3 has 16 amino acids. With V trimmed by 4 bases and J by 1 base, 8 bases remained unmatched. Per the germline V gene, CDR1 is DFQATT and CDR2 is SNEGSKA (reference sequence). This chain's CDR3 is CSAINLSGGRTDTQYF. CDR3 nucleotide sequence: TGCAGTGCTATTAATCTTAGCGGGGGGCGCACAGATACGCAGTATTTT.